This T cell receptor (beta chain) was sequenced for a study of beta chain features in type 1 diabetes. TCRB transcripts that were expressed got sequenced, as all of the isolated RNA had been reverse transcribed. Repertoires were generated with immunoSEQ multiplex PCR, while TCRdb's copy carries only in-frame clones and drops some. The sample carries 150,000 or so clones, about a tenth recorded once. J lost 1 base, V lost 4 bases, and 1 base had no gene match. The CDR3 loop spans 14 amino acids. Germline V CDR1 and CDR2: SGHNT, YYREEE (reference sequence). This clone was found a few times. Its antigen is not known. Points from the study as a whole: Whether HLA type influences TCRB rearrangement remained unresolved here.

The V gene is TRBV5-4, the J gene TRBJ2-2, with 7 bases that match TRBD2. Sequenced input: central memory CD4+ T cells from blood. This TCR came from a man between 18 and 35 years old in good health. This CDR3 reads CASSPGGNTGELFF. DNA for the CDR3: TGTGCCAGCAGCCCGGGGGGGAACACCGGGGAGCTGTTTTTT.